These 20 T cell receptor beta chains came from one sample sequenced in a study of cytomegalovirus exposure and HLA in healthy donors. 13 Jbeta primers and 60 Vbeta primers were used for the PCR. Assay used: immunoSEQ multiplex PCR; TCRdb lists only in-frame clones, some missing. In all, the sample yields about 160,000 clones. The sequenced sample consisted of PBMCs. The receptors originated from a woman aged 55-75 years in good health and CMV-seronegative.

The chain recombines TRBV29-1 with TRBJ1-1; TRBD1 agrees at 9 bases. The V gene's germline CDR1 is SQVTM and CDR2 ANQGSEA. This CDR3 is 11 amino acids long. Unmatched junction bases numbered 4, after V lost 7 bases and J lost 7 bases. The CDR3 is CSATGGFEAFF. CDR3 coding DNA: TGCAGCGCCACAGGGGGCTTTGAAGCTTTCTTT.

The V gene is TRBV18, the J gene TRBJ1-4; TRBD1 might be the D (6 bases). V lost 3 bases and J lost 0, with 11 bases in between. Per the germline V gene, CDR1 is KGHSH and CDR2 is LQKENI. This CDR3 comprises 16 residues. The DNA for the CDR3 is TGTGCCAGCTCACCGCCAGGGGTTGCAACTAATGAAAAACTGTTTTTT. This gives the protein CASSPPGVATNEKLFF.

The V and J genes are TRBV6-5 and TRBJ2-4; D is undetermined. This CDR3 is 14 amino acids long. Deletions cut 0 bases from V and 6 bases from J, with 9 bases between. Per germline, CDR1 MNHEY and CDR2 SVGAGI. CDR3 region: CASSYSRQANIQYF. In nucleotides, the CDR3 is TGTGCCAGCAGTTACTCTCGACAAGCAAACATTCAGTACTTC.

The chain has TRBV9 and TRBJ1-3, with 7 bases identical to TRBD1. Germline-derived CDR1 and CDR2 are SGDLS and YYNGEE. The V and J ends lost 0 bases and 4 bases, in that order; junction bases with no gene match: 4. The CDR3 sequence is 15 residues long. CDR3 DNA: TGTGCCAGCAGCGTAGCTGGGACAGCCGGAAACACCATATATTTT. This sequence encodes CASSVAGTAGNTIYF.

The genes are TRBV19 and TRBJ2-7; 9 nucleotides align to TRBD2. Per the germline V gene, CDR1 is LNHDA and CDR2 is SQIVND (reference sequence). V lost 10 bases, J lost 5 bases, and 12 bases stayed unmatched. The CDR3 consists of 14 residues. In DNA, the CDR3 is TGTGCCACCGGGGTAGCGGGAGTTTACGACGAGCAGTACTTC. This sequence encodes CATGVAGVYDEQYF.

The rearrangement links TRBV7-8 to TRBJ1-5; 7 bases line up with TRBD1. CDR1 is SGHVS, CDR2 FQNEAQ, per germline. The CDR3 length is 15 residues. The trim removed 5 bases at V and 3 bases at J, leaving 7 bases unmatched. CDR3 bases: TGTGCCAGCAGCCGTGGACAGGCCTACAATCAGCCCCAGCATTTT. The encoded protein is CASSRGQAYNQPQHF. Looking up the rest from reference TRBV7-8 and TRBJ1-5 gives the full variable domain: GAGVSQSPRYKVAKRGQDVALRCDPISGHVSLFWYQQALGQGPEFLTYFQNEAQLDKSGLPSDRFFAERPEGSVSTLKIQRTQQEDSAVYLCASSRGQAYNQPQHFGDGTRLSIL.

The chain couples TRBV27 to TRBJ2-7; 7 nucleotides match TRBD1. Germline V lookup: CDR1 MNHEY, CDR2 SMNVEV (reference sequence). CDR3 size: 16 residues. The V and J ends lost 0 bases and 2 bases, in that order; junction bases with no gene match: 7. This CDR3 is CASSLSSGTVAYEQYF. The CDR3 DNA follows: TGTGCCAGCAGTTTATCCTCGGGGACAGTGGCCTACGAGCAGTACTTC.

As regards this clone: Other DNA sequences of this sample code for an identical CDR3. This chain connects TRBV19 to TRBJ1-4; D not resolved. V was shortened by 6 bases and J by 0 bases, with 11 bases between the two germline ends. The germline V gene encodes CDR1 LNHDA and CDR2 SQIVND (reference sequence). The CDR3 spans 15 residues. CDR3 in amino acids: CASRRQHSTNEKLFF. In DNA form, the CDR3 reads TGTGCCAGTAGGCGGCAGCACTCAACTAATGAAAAACTGTTTTTT.

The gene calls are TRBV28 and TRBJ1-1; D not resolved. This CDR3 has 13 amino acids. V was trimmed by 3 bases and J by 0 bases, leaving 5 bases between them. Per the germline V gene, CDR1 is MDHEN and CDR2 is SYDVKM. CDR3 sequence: CASSFAVNTEAFF. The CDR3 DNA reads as TGTGCCAGCAGTTTCGCGGTGAACACTGAAGCTTTCTTT.

Here the CDR3 reads CASSPGTSGSTDTQYF. CDR3 nucleotides: TGCGCCAGCAGCCCAGGGACTAGCGGTTCCACAGATACGCAGTATTTT. The rearrangement uses TRBV5-1 and TRBJ2-3; TRBD2 matches at 11 bases. The CDR3 totals 16 residues. The V gene's germline CDR1 is SGHRS and CDR2 YFSETQ. The V and J ends lost 4 bases and 2 bases, in that order; junction bases with no gene match: 6.

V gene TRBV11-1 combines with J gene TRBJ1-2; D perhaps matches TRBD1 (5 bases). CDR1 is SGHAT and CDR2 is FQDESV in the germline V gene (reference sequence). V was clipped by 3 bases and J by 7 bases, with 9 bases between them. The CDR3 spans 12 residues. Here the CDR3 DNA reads TGTGCCAGCAGCTTCTGGGGCGGTGGCTACACCTTC. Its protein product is CASSFWGGGYTF.

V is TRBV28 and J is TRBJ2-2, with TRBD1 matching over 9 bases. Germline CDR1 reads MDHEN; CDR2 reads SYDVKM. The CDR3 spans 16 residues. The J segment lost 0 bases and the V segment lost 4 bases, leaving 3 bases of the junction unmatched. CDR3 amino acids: CASSSQGAPNTGELFF. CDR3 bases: TGTGCCAGCAGTTCACAGGGGGCTCCGAACACCGGGGAGCTGTTTTTT.

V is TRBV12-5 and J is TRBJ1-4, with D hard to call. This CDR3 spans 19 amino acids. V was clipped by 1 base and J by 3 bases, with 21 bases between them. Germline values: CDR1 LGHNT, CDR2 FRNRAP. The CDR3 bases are TGTGCTAGTGGTTTGGACGTCCTCCGGTTCGGTGCCGCTAATGAAAAACTGTTTTTT. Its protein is CASGLDVLRFGAANEKLFF.

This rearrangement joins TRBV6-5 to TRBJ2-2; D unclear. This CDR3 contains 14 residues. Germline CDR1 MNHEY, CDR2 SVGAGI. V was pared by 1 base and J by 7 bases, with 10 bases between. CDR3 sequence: CASSYFENGGELFF. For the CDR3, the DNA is TGTGCCAGCAGTTACTTCGAGAACGGCGGGGAGCTGTTTTTT.

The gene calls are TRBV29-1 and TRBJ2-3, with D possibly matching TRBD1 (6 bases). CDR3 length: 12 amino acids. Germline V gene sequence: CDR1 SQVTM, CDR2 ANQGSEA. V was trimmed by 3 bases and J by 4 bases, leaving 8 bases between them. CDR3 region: CSVDTGSDTQYF. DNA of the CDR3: TGCAGCGTTGATACAGGGTCAGATACGCAGTATTTT.

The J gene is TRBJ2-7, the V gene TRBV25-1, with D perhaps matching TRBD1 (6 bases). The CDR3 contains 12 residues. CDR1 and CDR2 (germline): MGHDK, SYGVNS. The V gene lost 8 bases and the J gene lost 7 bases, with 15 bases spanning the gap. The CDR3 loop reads CASRRGLGEQYF. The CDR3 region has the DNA TGTGCCAGCCGCAGGGGCTTGGGGGAGCAGTACTTC.

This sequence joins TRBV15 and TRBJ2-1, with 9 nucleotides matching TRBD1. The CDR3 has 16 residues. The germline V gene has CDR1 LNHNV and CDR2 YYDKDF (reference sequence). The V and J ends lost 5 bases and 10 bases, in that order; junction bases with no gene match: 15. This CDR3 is CATSRRDRVIFREQFF. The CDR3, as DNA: TGTGCCACCAGCCGACGGGACAGGGTGATTTTCCGGGAGCAGTTCTTC.

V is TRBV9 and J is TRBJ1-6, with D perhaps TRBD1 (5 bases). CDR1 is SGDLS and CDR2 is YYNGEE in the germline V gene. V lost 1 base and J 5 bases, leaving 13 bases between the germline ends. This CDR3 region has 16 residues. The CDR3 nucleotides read TGTGCCAGCAGCGTATCAGGGCGCCTTGATAATTCACCCCTCCACTTT. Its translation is CASSVSGRLDNSPLHF.

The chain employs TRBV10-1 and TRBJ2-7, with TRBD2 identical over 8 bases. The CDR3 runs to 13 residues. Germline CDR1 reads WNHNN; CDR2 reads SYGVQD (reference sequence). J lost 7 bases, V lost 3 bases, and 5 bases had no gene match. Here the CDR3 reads CASSEERELEQYF. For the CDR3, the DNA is TGCGCCAGCAGTGAAGAGCGGGAGTTGGAGCAGTACTTC.

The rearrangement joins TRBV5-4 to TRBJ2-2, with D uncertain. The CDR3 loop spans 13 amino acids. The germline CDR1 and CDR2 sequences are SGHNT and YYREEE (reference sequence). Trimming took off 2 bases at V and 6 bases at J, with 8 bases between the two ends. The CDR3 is CASSFLISGELFF. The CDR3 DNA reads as TGTGCCAGCAGCTTTTTAATATCCGGGGAGCTGTTTTTT.